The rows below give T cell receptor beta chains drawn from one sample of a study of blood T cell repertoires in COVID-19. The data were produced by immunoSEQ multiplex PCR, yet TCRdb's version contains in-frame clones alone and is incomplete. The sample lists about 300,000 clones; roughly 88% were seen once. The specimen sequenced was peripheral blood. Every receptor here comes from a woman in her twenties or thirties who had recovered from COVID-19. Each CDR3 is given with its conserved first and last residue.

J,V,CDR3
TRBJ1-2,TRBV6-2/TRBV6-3,CASSSEGQGAGFGYTF
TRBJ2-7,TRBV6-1,CASRDYEQYF
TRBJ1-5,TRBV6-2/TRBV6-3,CASSSVRGGRRNQPQHF
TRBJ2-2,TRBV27,CASSHTGTGITGELFF
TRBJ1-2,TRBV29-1,CSVRQYGYTF
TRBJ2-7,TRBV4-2,CASSQEGAGEAYEQYF
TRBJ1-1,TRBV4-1,CASSQTGAMNTEAFF
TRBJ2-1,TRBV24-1,CATSDFYASGGDNEQFF
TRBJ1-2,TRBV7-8,CASSYRGQDGYTF
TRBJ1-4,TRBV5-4,CASSTVPGQGMSTNEKLFF
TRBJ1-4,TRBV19,CASSEPGEPEKLFF
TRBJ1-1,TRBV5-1,CASSPIFPRGNTEAFF
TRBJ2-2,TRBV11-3,CASSLGRDSGELFF
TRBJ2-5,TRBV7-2,CASSSPQIQETQYF
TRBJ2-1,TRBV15,CATSREGLAGYNEQFF
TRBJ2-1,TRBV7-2,CASSLAFRQEQFF
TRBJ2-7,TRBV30,CAWSRTSGGLPPYEQYF
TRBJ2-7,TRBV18,CASSPVQGYEQYF
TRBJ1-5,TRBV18,CASSRSRTEPQHF
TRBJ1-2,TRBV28,CASSLIEADGYTF
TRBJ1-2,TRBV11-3,CASSFCIGQGAASVYGYTF
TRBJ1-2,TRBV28,CASSSPRDTYGYTF
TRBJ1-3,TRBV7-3,CASSRGFSGNTIYF
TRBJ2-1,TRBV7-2,CASSLSGGVNEQFF
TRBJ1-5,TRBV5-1,CASSLSGSQPQHF
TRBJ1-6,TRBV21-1,CASPSTVRLHF
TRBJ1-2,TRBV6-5,CASRGQGTNYGYTF
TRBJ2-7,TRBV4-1,CASSQEGQLSYEQYF
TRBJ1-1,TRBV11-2,CASSLDGGLNTEAFF
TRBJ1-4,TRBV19,CASRRALTPTNEKLFF
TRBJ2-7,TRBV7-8,CASSTRISYEQYF
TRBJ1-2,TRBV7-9,CASSLGRGTYGYTF
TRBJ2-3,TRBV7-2,CASSLAGPSDTQYF
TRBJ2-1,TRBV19,CASSRLGTGRRNEQFF
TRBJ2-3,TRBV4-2,CASSQEGTSSTDTQYF
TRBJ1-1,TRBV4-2,CASSQDPLLRGQAGLTEAFF
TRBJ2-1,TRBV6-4,CASSDSAGQGASEQFF